This passage covers 9 T cell receptor beta chains from one sample sequenced in a study of CD8 T cells in Susac syndrome. cDNA came from approximately 0.5 to 1 ug RNA primed by random hexamers. TCRdb called the immunoSEQ multiplex PCR reads again in MiXCR, with one record for every CDR3 protein. Of around 150,000 distinct CDR3 sequences detected, around 94% appear once; the ten largest clones hold about 0.26%. The sample was CD8+ T cells from PBMCs. The receptors originated from a human donor in good health.

The J gene is TRBJ1-1, the V gene TRBV28; D gene uncertain. The germline V gene encodes CDR1 MDHEN and CDR2 SYDVKM. This CDR3 spans 13 amino acids. Trimming shortened V by 5 bases and J by 4 bases, and 11 bases separated the two germline ends. The CDR3 region has the DNA TGTGCCAGCAGTCACCGACCTGGCACTGAAGCTTTCTTT. Residues: CASSHRPGTEAFF.

The V and J genes are TRBV14 and TRBJ1-1; D is unresolved. V shed 4 bases and J shed 2 bases, with 17 bases lying between them. CDR3 length: 16 residues. Germline assignment: CDR1 SGHDN and CDR2 FVKESK. The CDR3, as DNA: TGTGCCAGCAGCCGCTCAGTAGAGGATATCAACACTGAAGCTTTCTTT. Protein sequence: CASSRSVEDINTEAFF. The whole variable domain, filled in from reference TRBV14 and TRBJ1-1, reads EAGVTQFPSHSVIEKGQTVTLRCDPISGHDNLYWYRRVMGKEIKFLLHFVKESKQDESGMPNNRFLAERTGGTYSTLKVQPAELEDSGVYFCASSRSVEDINTEAFFGQGTRLTVV.

The J gene is TRBJ2-7, the V gene TRBV27; D possibly corresponds to TRBD1 (6 bases). Trimming removed 0 bases from V and 5 bases from J, with 17 bases in between. This CDR3 contains 16 residues. Germline lookup yields CDR1 MNHEY and CDR2 SMNVEV (reference sequence). CDR3 loop: CASSLSPDRLGDEQYF. CDR3 coding DNA: TGTGCCAGCAGTTTATCGCCAGACAGGTTGGGTGACGAGCAGTACTTC.

The chain links TRBV11-2 to TRBJ2-1, with TRBD2 as a possible D gene (6 bases). CDR3 length: 18 amino acids. Trimming cost V 4 bases and J 2 bases, with 21 bases left between them. The germline V gene has CDR1 SGHAT and CDR2 FQNNGV. The CDR3 is CASSSVGAAGTTYNEQFF. CDR3 bases: TGTGCCAGCAGCTCGGTCGGGGCGGCGGGAACCACCTACAATGAGCAGTTCTTC. Based on the CDR3 plus reference TRBV11-2 and TRBJ2-1, the full variable domain is EAGVAQSPRYKIIEKRQSVAFWCNPISGHATLYWYQQILGQGPKLLIQFQNNGVVDDSQLPKDRFSAERLKGVDSTLKIQPAKLEDSAVYLCASSSVGAAGTTYNEQFFGPGTRLTVL.

The V gene is TRBV19, the J gene TRBJ1-5; no definite D call. This CDR3 contains 13 residues. Trimming cost V 3 bases and J 7 bases, with 10 bases left between them. Germline V CDR1 and CDR2: LNHDA, SQIVND (reference sequence). The CDR3 sequence is CASSIRLGQPQHF. DNA of the CDR3: TGTGCCAGTAGTATTAGATTGGGGCAGCCCCAGCATTTT. Drawing the rest from reference TRBV19 and TRBJ1-5, the complete variable domain is DGGITQSPKYLFRKEGQNVTLSCEQNLNHDAMYWYRQDPGQGLRLIYYSQIVNDFQKGDIAEGYSVSREKKESFPLTVTSAQKNPTAFYLCASSIRLGQPQHFGDGTRLSIL.

The chain has TRBV3-1 and TRBJ2-5, with 14 bases fitting TRBD2. The CDR3 contains 15 residues. V lost 6 bases, J lost 4 bases, and 4 bases stayed unmatched. Germline V gives CDR1 LGHDT, CDR2 YNNKEL (reference sequence). The CDR3 bases are TGTGCCAGCAGAGATGGGACTAGCGGGAGAGAGACCCAGTACTTC. This sequence encodes CASRDGTSGRETQYF.

This chain uses TRBV4-3 with TRBJ2-5; 8 bases agree with TRBD2. V dropped 1 base and J dropped 4; count of bases not matched to a gene: 5. CDR1 is LGHNA and CDR2 is YSLEER in the germline V gene. There are 15 residues in the CDR3. The CDR3 reads CASSQAGGPSETQYF. The CDR3 DNA is TGCGCCAGCAGCCAAGCGGGAGGGCCGTCAGAGACCCAGTACTTC.

The CDR3 sequence is CASSYTSYEQYF. For the CDR3, the DNA is TGTGCCAGCAGTTATACCTCCTACGAGCAGTACTTC. This rearrangement joins TRBV6-2 or TRBV6-3 to TRBJ2-7, with no clear D. This CDR3 is built from 12 residues. V was cut by 3 bases and J by 0 bases, with 3 bases left in between. Germline V gives CDR1 MNHEY, CDR2 SVGEGT.

This clonotype occurred once. The J gene is TRBJ2-3, the V gene TRBV27, with unresolved D. The V end lost 6 bases, the J end lost 5 bases, and 15 bases lay between the germline ends. In germline, CDR1 is MNHEY, CDR2 SMNVEV (reference sequence). The CDR3 totals 14 residues. The DNA of the CDR3 is TGTGCCAGCAGCCCCGCCTGGATCTTAGATACGCAGTATTTT. Translating it yields CASSPAWILDTQYF.